This entry concerns a single T cell receptor (beta chain). Its antigen is as yet unknown. Some clones are missing from TCRdb's copy, which holds only in-frame ones; the method was immunoSEQ multiplex PCR. The sample has tens of thousands of clones; under 90% are singletons. This entry comes from a study of OX40 agonist ivuxolimab in advanced cancers. Study as a whole: The study reported partial responses in three patients: one hepatocellular carcinoma, two cutaneous melanoma. Study results and caveats: Clonal expansion from baseline to week 6 occurred in both CD4+ and CD8+ T cells.

Germline CDR1 is LNHDA and CDR2 is SQIVND (reference sequence). The CDR3 spans 15 residues. J gave up 7 bases and V 4 bases, and 10 bases lay outside the gene matches. Systemic immunosuppression or autoimmune disease history was grounds to exclude patients. This chain connects TRBV19 to TRBJ1-2; 9 positions agree with TRBD1. The sample here was CD4+ or CD8+ T cells sorted from blood, taken in a trial of the OX40 agonist ivuxolimab. This sequence originates from an adult with an advanced solid tumor such as melanoma, head and neck, liver or kidney cancer. The DNA for the CDR3 is TGTGCCAGTAGTACCAGGACAGGGGTAGGGTCTGGCTACACCTTC. It specifies CASSTRTGVGSGYTF.